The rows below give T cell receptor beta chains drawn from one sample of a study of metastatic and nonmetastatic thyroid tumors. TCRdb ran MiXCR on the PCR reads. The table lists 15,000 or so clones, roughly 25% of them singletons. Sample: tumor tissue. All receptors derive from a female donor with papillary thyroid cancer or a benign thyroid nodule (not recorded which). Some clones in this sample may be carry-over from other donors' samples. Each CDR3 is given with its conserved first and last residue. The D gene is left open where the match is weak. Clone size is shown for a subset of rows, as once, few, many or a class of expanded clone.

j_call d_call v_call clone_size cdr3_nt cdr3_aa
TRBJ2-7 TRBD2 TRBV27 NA TGTGCCAGCAGTTCTAGCGGGGTTGACTACGAGCAGTACTTC CASSSSGVDYEQYF
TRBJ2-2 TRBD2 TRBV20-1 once TGCAGTGCTAGAGAACTAGCGGGAGAGTCCGGGGAGCTGTTTTTT CSARELAGESGELFF
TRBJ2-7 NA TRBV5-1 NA TGCGCCAGCAGGGATGAGTCCAGGATCTACGAGCAGTACTTC CASRDESRIYEQYF
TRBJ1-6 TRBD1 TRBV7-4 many TGTGCCAGCAGCTTTATCCTTGTTTGTTGGGCAGGGGGGAATTCACCCCTCCACTTT CASSFILVCWAGGNSPLHF
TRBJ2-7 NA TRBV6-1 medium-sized TGTGCCAGCCGGCAAGGGGACGAGCAGTACTTC CASRQGDEQYF
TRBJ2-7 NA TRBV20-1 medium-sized TGCAGCGCTCATTCGGGGAAATCCTACGAGCAGTACTTC CSAHSGKSYEQYF
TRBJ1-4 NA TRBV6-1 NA TGTGCCAGCAGTGAAGCAATAGGGACTAATGAAAAACTGTTTTTT CASSEAIGTNEKLFF
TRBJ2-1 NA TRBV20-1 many TGCAGTGTTCCCCGGGCCAGCGGACACAATGAGCAGTTCTTC CSVPRASGHNEQFF
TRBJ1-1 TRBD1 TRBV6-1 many TGTGCCAGCAGTTATAGACAGGGGAGTGGGAACACTGAAGCTTTCTTT CASSYRQGSGNTEAFF
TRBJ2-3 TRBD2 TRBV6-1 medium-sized TGTGCCAGCAGGTTAGCGGGAGAAGGCACAGATACGCAGTATTTT CASRLAGEGTDTQYF
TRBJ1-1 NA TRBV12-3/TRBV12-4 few TGTGCCAGCAGTTTGTTAGGAACCACTGAAGCTTTCTTT CASSLLGTTEAFF
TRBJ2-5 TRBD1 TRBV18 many TGTGCCAGCTCACCACCGGGACAGGGTTTAAGGACCCAGTACTTC CASSPPGQGLRTQYF
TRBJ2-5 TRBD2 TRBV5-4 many TGTGCCAGCAGGAGGGGACTATCACAAGAGACCCAGTACTTC CASRRGLSQETQYF
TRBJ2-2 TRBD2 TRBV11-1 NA TGTGCCAGCAGCTTTCCTACTAGCGTGAGAGACACCGTGGAGCTGTTTTTT CASSFPTSVRDTVELFF
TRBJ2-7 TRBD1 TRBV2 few TGTGCCAGCAGGGAAGACAGGGTGACCTACGAGCAGTACTTC CASREDRVTYEQYF
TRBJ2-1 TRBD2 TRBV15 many TGTGCCACCAGCAGTCCGACTAGCGGGAGGACTTACTCCAGCTCCTACAATGAGCAGTTCTTC CATSSPTSGRTYSSSYNEQFF
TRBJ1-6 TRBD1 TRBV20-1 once TGCAGTGCCTCCGGGACAGATAATTCACCCCTCCACTTT CSASGTDNSPLHF
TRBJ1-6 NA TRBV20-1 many TGCAGTGCTAGCACAGGTCGTAATTCACCCCTCCACTTT CSASTGRNSPLHF
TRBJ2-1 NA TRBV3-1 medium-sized TGTGCCAGCAGCCCGGGGACGTATGAGCAGTTCTTC CASSPGTYEQFF
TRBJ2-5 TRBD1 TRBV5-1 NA TGCGCCAGCAGCTTGAGCGACAGGGTTCAGGAGACCCAGTACTTC CASSLSDRVQETQYF
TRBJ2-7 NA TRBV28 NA TGTGCCAGCAGTTTACCCCTAGACGAGCAGTACTTC CASSLPLDEQYF
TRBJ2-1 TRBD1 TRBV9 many TGTGCCAGCAGCGAGCAATCGGGGACAGTATACAATGAGCAGTTCTTC CASSEQSGTVYNEQFF
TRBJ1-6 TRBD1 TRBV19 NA TGTGCCACGAAGGGGGGACAGGGGGGCAATTCACCCCTCCACTTT CATKGGQGGNSPLHF
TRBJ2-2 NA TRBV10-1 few TGCGCAAGCAGCTCGGCGGAACCCGCTAACACCGGGGAGCTGTTTTTT CASSSAEPANTGELFF
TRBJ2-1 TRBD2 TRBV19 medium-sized TGTGCCAGTACCGCGCGTAGCGGGCCGGCAAATGAGCAGTTCTTC CASTARSGPANEQFF
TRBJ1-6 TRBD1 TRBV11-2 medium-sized TGTGCCAGCAGCCTGGACAGGGACTCACCCCTCCACTTT CASSLDRDSPLHF
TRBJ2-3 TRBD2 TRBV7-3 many TGTGCCAGCAGCAAAAAAGGGACTAGCGGGAGCACAGATACGCAGTATTTT CASSKKGTSGSTDTQYF
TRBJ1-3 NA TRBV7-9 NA TGTGCCAGCAGCCTCGGGACGGTAAACACCATATATTTT CASSLGTVNTIYF
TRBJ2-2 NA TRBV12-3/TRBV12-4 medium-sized TGTGCCAGCAGTTTACGGCAGAACACCGGGGAGCTGTTTTTT CASSLRQNTGELFF